These T cell receptor beta chains were read from a single sample in a study of identical twins. TCRdb itself ran the 5' RACE reads through MiXCR, one entry per CDR3 protein. The sample yields 510,000 or so distinct CDR3 sequences, roughly 15% seen once. These same records also appear under a second study, on yellow fever vaccine responses in identical twins.

Sample: CD4+ T cells sorted from blood. The receptors derive from a woman aged 18-30 years in good health. Both conserved end residues are part of each CDR3. The D gene is left open where the match is weak. The size entry is marked missing in some rows and otherwise reads once, few, many or a size class.

>TRBV5-1|few|NA|TRBJ2-3
CASSLASGVGTDTQYF
>TRBV6-5|few|NA|TRBJ1-1
CASSYLAAEMNTEAFF
>TRBV2|NA|NA|TRBJ1-1
CASSGESLLNTEAFF
>TRBV5-4|NA|NA|TRBJ2-1
CASSQNWTVNYNEQFF
>TRBV7-9|many|NA|TRBJ2-4
CASSLGGSKNIQYF
>TRBV12-3/TRBV12-4|many|TRBD2|TRBJ2-3
CASRPETSGNTQYF
>TRBV6-1|few|NA|TRBJ1-2
CASSEALLFGYTF
>TRBV20-1|NA|NA|TRBJ2-3
CSAPASTDTQYF
>TRBV7-6|few|NA|TRBJ2-5
CASSPSYTSQETQYF
>TRBV11-2|few|NA|TRBJ2-7
CASSLATGFPSYEQYF
>TRBV7-2|NA|NA|TRBJ1-1
CASSLTHRLSEAFF
>TRBV12-3/TRBV12-4|many|NA|TRBJ2-1
CASSVLQGGYNEQFF
>TRBV5-1|many|NA|TRBJ2-2
CASSLEVGTGELFF
>TRBV5-1|NA|TRBD2|TRBJ2-1
CASSLATSGSYNVQFF
>TRBV2|NA|TRBD2|TRBJ2-3
CASSANPQGLAGMDTQYF
>TRBV29-1|few|TRBD2|TRBJ2-1
CSATASGTSWFDEQFF
>TRBV28|NA|NA|TRBJ2-7
CASTSGAGRYEQYF
>TRBV29-1|NA|TRBD2|TRBJ2-7
CSVEATREGYEQYF
>TRBV10-3|NA|TRBD2|TRBJ2-5
CAISESLAGGETQYF
>TRBV20-1|few|TRBD1|TRBJ1-5
CSASKGTVSNQPQHF
>TRBV3-1|NA|TRBD2|TRBJ2-3
CASSGSGVSSTDTQYF
>TRBV7-8|few|NA|TRBJ1-5
CASSRGGTEGIQPQHF
>TRBV20-1|few|TRBD1|TRBJ1-6
CSARETGGYNSPLHF
>TRBV27|NA|NA|TRBJ2-5
CASSVSEGAQETQYF
>TRBV28|few|NA|TRBJ2-2
CASSSGQVGLTGELFF
>TRBV15|many|NA|TRBJ1-2
CATSRGPGDYGYTF
>TRBV29-1|NA|NA|TRBJ2-7
CSVEAPRVSPEQYF
>TRBV10-3|few|NA|TRBJ2-5
CAISEAGQIGQETQYF
>TRBV20-1|few|TRBD1|TRBJ2-2
CSARRTGSTGELFF
>TRBV12-3/TRBV12-4|few|NA|TRBJ1-4
CASSTYSSANEKLFF
>TRBV20-1|NA|TRBD2|TRBJ2-1
CSANRPGGPYNEQFF
>TRBV10-3|many|NA|TRBJ2-5
CAISQGGGSVETQYF
>TRBV10-3|few|NA|TRBJ1-2
CAISYLTGTYGYTF
>TRBV20-1|NA|TRBD2|TRBJ2-5
CSARGSGGQGTQYF
>TRBV6-1|NA|NA|TRBJ2-2
CASREKTGKDRRELFF